The sequence of this T cell receptor (beta chain) was determined in a study of shared clonotypes between healthy human individuals. The study, taken as a whole, reports: Only blood was sampled, and tissue TCR repertoires likely differ from blood ones.

Genomic DNA from each subset was divided evenly over several immunoSEQ plates. Measured with immunoSEQ multiplex PCR; TCRdb has only the in-frame clones, and not every one. The top ten clones hold around 1.7% of a sample with about 2.1 million clones, roughly 95% of them seen once. The naive CD8 population came from CD45RO-negative cells selected for CCR7, without terminally differentiated effector memory CD45RA+ cells. Remarks on this clone: The antigen is not known.

Germline V gene lookup returns CDR1 KGHSH and CDR2 LQKENI. With 2 bases clipped from V and 4 bases from J, the junction kept 9 bases outside the gene matches. The CDR3 runs 16 residues. The V and J genes are TRBV18 and TRBJ1-2; TRBD1 agrees at 8 bases. The source material was naive CD8+ T cells from PBMCs. This TCR was recovered from a man aged 18 to 29 in good health. Some clones in this sample may be carry-over from other donors' samples. CDR3 bases: TGTGCCAGCTCACCAGGATTTACAGGGGGGTCCTATGGCTACACCTTC. This codes for CASSPGFTGGSYGYTF.